These 8 T cell receptor beta chains share one sample of origin, sequenced in a study of blood T cells in healthy people across ages. The use of a sample-barcoded 5' primer and a J-beta primer mix characterized a second PCR of roughly 6 to 11 cycles. TCRdb passed the 5' RACE reads through MiXCR, listing each CDR3 protein once. Among 800,000 or so distinct CDR3 sequences listed, approximately 25% were seen once. This sample was also put to use in a study of T cells of mothers and their children.

The sequenced sample consisted of blood. The receptors come from a boy aged 5-17 years in good health.

The sample holds a few counts of this clonotype. The gene calls are TRBV20-1 and TRBJ2-7, with 7 bases that match TRBD1. Germline trimming cut 7 bases from V and 2 bases from J; bases unmatched to any gene: 8. CDR1 is DFQATT and CDR2 is SNEGSKA in the germline V gene (reference sequence). This CDR3 has 13 amino acids. The CDR3 DNA is TGCAGTGGGGCCTGGACAGGAACCTACGAGCAGTACTTC. Residues: CSGAWTGTYEQYF.

In this sample, this clonotype turned up a few times. The chain uses TRBV29-1 and TRBJ2-1; D tentatively reads TRBD1 or TRBD2 (5 bases each). Trimming stripped 3 bases from V and 11 bases from J, with 14 bases between. Germline V gene lookup returns CDR1 SQVTM and CDR2 ANQGSEA. The CDR3 runs to 12 residues. The CDR3 DNA reads TGCAGCGTTGAGGTCGGTGGGACGAAGCAGTTCTTC. The encoded protein is CSVEVGGTKQFF.

This clonotype was detected a few times. This chain uses TRBV28 with TRBJ1-5, with TRBD1 identical over 7 bases. V lost 4 bases, J lost 3 bases, and 3 bases stayed unmatched. The CDR3 totals 14 residues. The germline gives CDR1 MDHEN, CDR2 SYDVKM. Written as DNA, the CDR3 is TGTGCCAGCAGTTCAGGGGGGATCAATCAGCCCCAGCATTTT. It is translated as CASSSGGINQPQHF.

This clonotype was detected only a few times. The chain has TRBV4-1 and TRBJ2-7, with TRBD2 identical over 11 bases. This CDR3 is built from 15 residues. The V segment lost 3 bases and the J segment 6 bases; nucleotides outside the gene matches: 7. The germline V gene has CDR1 MGHRA and CDR2 YSYEKL. The CDR3 nucleotides read TGCGCCAGCAGCCAGTATAGCGGGAGGGCCGGCGAGCAGTACTTC. Amino acid sequence: CASSQYSGRAGEQYF.

The chain couples TRBV12-3 or TRBV12-4 to TRBJ1-1, with 8 bases matching TRBD1. The CDR3 covers 14 residues. V dropped 6 bases and J dropped 7; count of bases not matched to a gene: 10. The CDR3 region is CASRPGTGVFEAFF. Written as DNA, the CDR3 is TGTGCCAGCAGACCCGGGACAGGAGTCTTTGAAGCTTTCTTT.

In this sample, this clonotype turned up many times. The chain uses TRBV20-1 and TRBJ2-1; 9 bases align to TRBD1. With V trimmed by 8 bases and J by 7 bases, 9 bases remained unmatched. The CDR3 is 13 amino acids. Germline assignment: CDR1 DFQATT and CDR2 SNEGSKA (reference sequence). The CDR3 nucleotides are TGCAGTAAACCGGGACAGGGAAGGAATGAGCAGTTCTTC. This gives the protein CSKPGQGRNEQFF.

The chain uses TRBV6-5 and TRBJ2-5; no definite D call. The germline V and J ends were trimmed by 0 bases and 5 bases, with 10 bases remaining between them. CDR3 size: 14 residues. Germline V lookup: CDR1 MNHEY, CDR2 SVGAGI. The CDR3 DNA reads TGTGCCAGCAGTTACTCTTCCGTCGTGGAGACCCAGTACTTC. This gives the protein CASSYSSVVETQYF.

In this sample, this clonotype turned up many times. The germline gene is not matched at one end of the junction; a read error may be the cause. The chain has TRBV29-1 and TRBJ2-5; perhaps TRBD2 as D (6 bases). The length of the CDR3 is 13 residues. Germline V gene data show CDR1 as SQVTM and CDR2 as ANQGSEA. The CDR3 coding sequence is TGCAGCGTTGGCGCGGGGCCCCTAAGACCAGTGGAGTTC. Residues: CSVGAGPLRPVEF.